What follows describes a single TCR beta chain. In the study's own analysis: Scientists estimated how many nucleated cells there were by amplifying reference gene primers. Produced via immunoSEQ multiplex PCR; TCRdb's table is partial and in-frame only. V and J calls and clone size are as listed in that table; D and trimming were resolved from the DNA. Of under 400,000 clones detected, approximately 90% appear once; the ten largest clones hold 1.5% to 2%. This sample is drawn from a study of blood T cell repertoires in COVID-19. Background on the study: Samples taken during acute and convalescent COVID-19 were collected in the United States, Italy and Spain.

It was during active infection that Seattle patients were enrolled and then longitudinally followed. V was trimmed by 5 bases and J by 4 bases, leaving 13 bases between them. Germline CDR1 LNHDA, CDR2 SQIVND (reference sequence). The CDR3 extends over 14 amino acids. The chain is built from TRBV19 and TRBJ2-3, with D possibly being TRBD2 (7 bases). Sequencing was done on a sample of peripheral blood. The receptor was derived from a woman aged 25 to 39 with COVID-19, enrolled during active disease. The CDR3: CASSYGGLPDTQYF. DNA for the CDR3: TGTGCCAGTAGTTACGGGGGGCTGCCAGATACGCAGTATTTT.